This is a list of T cell receptor beta chains from one sample in a study of OX40 agonist ivuxolimab in advanced cancers. The method was immunoSEQ multiplex PCR; TCRdb's version includes in-frame clones alone and lacks a portion of them. The top ten hold 6.1% of the sample, which has 69,000 or so clones, about 85% seen once. Sequencing was performed on CD4+ or CD8+ T cells sorted from blood, taken in a trial of the OX40 agonist ivuxolimab. Receptors originate from an adult with an advanced solid tumor such as melanoma, head and neck, liver or kidney cancer. CDR3s include the opening cysteine and the closing phenylalanine or tryptophan. The D gene is left open where the match is weak. For some rows the clone size is stated as once, few or many, or as a class when expanded; others skip it.

clone size	V gene	J gene	D gene	CDR3 DNA	CDR3 protein
.	TRBV13	TRBJ1-2	.	TGTGCCAGCAGCTTAGGGATCTATGGCTACACCTTC	CASSLGIYGYTF
few	TRBV30	TRBJ1-6	TRBD1	TGTGCCTGCGAGTCTCGACAGGGCGTATCACCCCTCCACTTT	CACESRQGVSPLHF
.	TRBV5-1	TRBJ1-1	TRBD1	TGCGCCAGCAGCTTGGTAGGGGGCGTGGGCACTGAAGCTTTCTTT	CASSLVGGVGTEAFF
.	TRBV19	TRBJ2-1	TRBD2	TGTGCCAGTAGTATCGCCCGGGGGGAATCCTACAATGAGCAGTTCTTC	CASSIARGESYNEQFF
.	TRBV11-3	TRBJ1-1	.	TGTGCCAGCAGCTTAGATGGCGACGGAACCGAAGCTTTCTTT	CASSLDGDGTEAFF
.	TRBV30	TRBJ2-5	TRBD2	TGTGCCTGCGACCTCGGGGGGGCCGGAGAGACCCAGTACTTC	CACDLGGAGETQYF
.	TRBV4-2	TRBJ1-4	TRBD1	TGTGCCAGCAGCCAATCTTCAGGGGGGAATGAAAAACTGTTTTTT	CASSQSSGGNEKLFF
.	TRBV19	TRBJ2-2	.	TGTGCCAGTAGTGGGGGGCGGCGGGAGCTGTTTTTT	CASSGGRRELFF
.	TRBV6-6	TRBJ2-2	.	TGTGCCAGCAGATTGACAGTAATGAGGACCGGGGAGCTGTTTTTT	CASRLTVMRTGELFF
.	TRBV11-3	TRBJ2-7	TRBD2	TGTGCCAGCAGCCCCATGTGGAGCGGGAGGGACTACGAGCAGTACTTC	CASSPMWSGRDYEQYF
.	TRBV5-1	TRBJ2-6	.	TGCGCCAGCCGCTGGACAGACAACGGGGCCAACGTCCTGACTTTC	CASRWTDNGANVLTF
.	TRBV6-5	TRBJ2-7	.	TGTGCCAGCAGTGGAAGGACTGTCTCCTACGAGCAGTACTTC	CASSGRTVSYEQYF
.	TRBV18	TRBJ1-1	TRBD1	TGTGCCAGCTCCCCTGACAGGGGAGGTGAAGCTTTCTTT	CASSPDRGGEAFF
.	TRBV18	TRBJ2-1	TRBD2	TGTGCCAGCTCACCACGGCGGGGGGGCTACAATGAGCAGTTCTTC	CASSPRRGGYNEQFF
.	TRBV19	TRBJ2-1	TRBD2	TGTGCCAGTGGAATAGCGGGGATCAATGAGCAGTTCTTC	CASGIAGINEQFF
.	TRBV15	TRBJ1-2	.	TGTGCCACCAGCAGAGATGGAGGTCACTATGGCTACACCTTC	CATSRDGGHYGYTF
.	TRBV28	TRBJ2-5	.	TGTGCCAGCAGACGGACAGAAGAGACCCAGTACTTC	CASRRTEETQYF
.	TRBV28	TRBJ1-2	.	TGTGCCAGCAGCTCGACACCCCCCTATGGCTACACCTTC	CASSSTPPYGYTF
.	TRBV27	TRBJ1-2	.	TGTGCCAGCGACTCACCACCGCGAGGCTACACCTTC	CASDSPPRGYTF
.	TRBV9	TRBJ1-3	.	TGTGCCAGCAGCGAGGAGGGGCTCTCTGGAAACACCATATATTTT	CASSEEGLSGNTIYF
once	TRBV7-9	TRBJ1-2	.	TGTGCCAGCAGCTTAGGACACTCCTATGGCTACACCTTC	CASSLGHSYGYTF
.	TRBV5-1	TRBJ1-1	.	TGCGCCAGCGTAGGACGGGCGAACACTGAAGCTTTCTTT	CASVGRANTEAFF
once	TRBV15	TRBJ1-1	TRBD1	TGTGCCACCAGCAGAGGGAACAGGGGGCGCGGGTCTGAAGCTTTCTTT	CATSRGNRGRGSEAFF
.	TRBV7-2	TRBJ1-5	.	TGTGCCAGCAGCTTATTTTTGCAGCCCCAGCATTTT	CASSLFLQPQHF
few	TRBV2	TRBJ1-5	.	TGTGCCAGCAGTGCCGGGGTTAGGCAGCCCCAGCATTTT	CASSAGVRQPQHF
.	TRBV9	TRBJ2-5	.	TGTGCCAGCAGCGCGCTCGGGGCGGTCCAAGAGACCCAGTACTTC	CASSALGAVQETQYF
.	TRBV11-3	TRBJ1-1	.	TGTGCCAGCAGCTTACAAAGTGCAACTGAAGCTTTCTTT	CASSLQSATEAFF
.	TRBV6-5	TRBJ1-5	.	TGTGCCAGCAGTTACGACGGCCGGCAGCCCCAGCATTTT	CASSYDGRQPQHF
.	TRBV6-5	TRBJ1-2	.	TGTGCCAGCAGTTACCAGGCAGAGCTCTATGGCTACACCTTC	CASSYQAELYGYTF
.	TRBV6-5	TRBJ1-5	.	TGTGCCAGCAGTTACGCTGGAGGGGTGCAGCCCCAGCATTTT	CASSYAGGVQPQHF
.	TRBV11-2	TRBJ1-2	.	TGTGCCAGCAGCCCCCGCCTAGGGAGGGGTAACTATGGCTACACCTTC	CASSPRLGRGNYGYTF
once	TRBV18	TRBJ1-1	.	TGTGCCAGCTCACTCCTGACAGGTCTTTACACTGAAGCTTTCTTT	CASSLLTGLYTEAFF
.	TRBV10-3	TRBJ1-2	.	TGTGCCATCACCCCGACAGGCCGGGACTATGGCTACACCTTC	CAITPTGRDYGYTF
.	TRBV19	TRBJ2-1	TRBD2	TGTGCCAGTACCCAGCGGGGGGGCTCTTACAATGAGCAGTTCTTC	CASTQRGGSYNEQFF
.	TRBV29-1	TRBJ1-1	.	TGCAGCGCCAAGGGGACCGCAGAGCGCACTGAAGCTTTCTTT	CSAKGTAERTEAFF
.	TRBV28	TRBJ1-1	.	TGTGCCAGCACCCTGGTCAGTGCGAACACTGAAGCTTTCTTT	CASTLVSANTEAFF
.	TRBV19	TRBJ1-5	.	TGTGCCAGTAGTATCGATTATTGGGGGGTAGCGGGTCAGCCCCAGCATTTT	CASSIDYWGVAGQPQHF
few	TRBV9	TRBJ1-2	.	TGTGCCAGCAGCGCGATCGGACGGGAAGCTAACTATGGCTACACCTTC	CASSAIGREANYGYTF
.	TRBV7-9	TRBJ2-4	.	TGTGCCAGCAGCCTCGTATCAGGGGTAGCCAAAAACATTCAGTACTTC	CASSLVSGVAKNIQYF
.	TRBV5-5	TRBJ1-1	.	TGTGCCAGCAGCTTGGTTCCGAGACAAGCGAACACTGAAGCTTTCTTT	CASSLVPRQANTEAFF
.	TRBV9	TRBJ2-1	TRBD1	TGTGCCAGCAGCGGACAGGGCCTCACCTACAATGAGCAGTTCTTC	CASSGQGLTYNEQFF
once	TRBV7-2	TRBJ1-1	.	TGTGCCAGCAGCCTGGACAGCAAGACTGAAGCTTTCTTT	CASSLDSKTEAFF
.	TRBV18	TRBJ1-2	.	TGTGCCAGCTCACCCGAGACAGGAACTAACTATGGCTACACCTTC	CASSPETGTNYGYTF
once	TRBV5-1	TRBJ2-3	TRBD2	TGCGCCAGCAGCCCAAGCGGGGAAGAATCAGATACGCAGTATTTT	CASSPSGEESDTQYF
.	TRBV7-2	TRBJ2-7	TRBD2	TGTGCCAGCAGCTCAAGCGGGAGGGCCGCCCACGAGCAGTACTTC	CASSSSGRAAHEQYF
.	TRBV10-3	TRBJ1-3	.	TGTGCATCCGGGAGGAGCTCTGGAAACACCATATATTTT	CASGRSSGNTIYF
once	TRBV9	TRBJ2-2	TRBD1	TGTGCCAGCACCCCAAAAAACAGGGGCCCGAACACCGGGGAGCTGTTTTTT	CASTPKNRGPNTGELFF
.	TRBV11-2	TRBJ2-2	TRBD1	TGTGCCAGCAGCTTAGGCCGCGGGACAGGGGGCCGCGGGGAGCTGTTTTTT	CASSLGRGTGGRGELFF
.	TRBV27	TRBJ1-2	.	TGTGCCAGCAGTCGCGCAGGTCCAGCTAACTATGGCTACACCTTC	CASSRAGPANYGYTF
.	TRBV10-2	TRBJ1-5	TRBD1	TGCGCCAGCGCCACAGGACAGGGGAGAAATCAGCCCCAGCATTTT	CASATGQGRNQPQHF